This T cell receptor (beta chain) was found in a study of cytomegalovirus exposure and HLA in healthy donors. Vbeta (60) and Jbeta (13) primers were used in the PCR. Using immunoSEQ multiplex PCR, the repertoire was profiled, and TCRdb retains in-frame clones only, with some absent. This sample has 55,000 to 70,000 clones; around 83% occur once, and the top ten carry less than 2%. Sequenced material: PBMCs. This clonotype was sampled from a human donor in good health.

CDR3 in amino acids: CASSLQFYGYTF. As DNA, the CDR3 is TGTGCCAGCAGTTTACAGTTCTATGGCTACACCTTC. V gene TRBV28 combines with J gene TRBJ1-2; D is ambiguous. Germline CDR1 and CDR2: MDHEN and SYDVKM. V was cut by 2 bases and J by 4 bases, with 5 bases left in between. This CDR3 region has 12 residues.